The 4 T cell receptor beta chains in this list originate from one sample, sequenced in a study of blood T cell repertoires in COVID-19. The method was immunoSEQ multiplex PCR; TCRdb's version includes in-frame clones alone and lacks a portion of them. The data contain over 300,000 clones, 80% to 90% of them singletons. The sample taken for sequencing was PBMCs or T cells enriched from blood (not recorded which). These receptors came from a woman younger than 35 who had recovered from COVID-19.

This chain joins TRBV30 and TRBJ1-4; weak D call: TRBD1 (6 bases). Germline CDR1 GTSNPN, CDR2 SVGIG (reference sequence). V was shortened by 4 bases and J by 8 bases, with 20 bases between the two germline ends. The CDR3 covers 15 residues. The CDR3 sequence is CAWTEGHSLGEKLFF. DNA of the CDR3: TGTGCCTGGACCGAGGGACACTCGCTGGGAGAAAAACTGTTTTTT. Complete variable domain (other parts from reference TRBV30 and TRBJ1-4): SQTIHQWPATLVQPVGSPLSLECTVEGTSNPNLYWYRQAAGRGLQLLFYSVGIGQISSEVPQNLSASRPQDRQFILSSKKLLLSDSGFYLCAWTEGHSLGEKLFFGSGTQLSVL.

The rearrangement joins TRBV7-9 to TRBJ2-3; TRBD2 matches 7 bases. V gave up 5 bases and J gave up 3 bases; unmatched junction bases: 8. Germline CDR1 is SEHNR and CDR2 is FQNEAQ (reference sequence). This CDR3 spans 15 amino acids. The CDR3 DNA reads TGTGCCAGCAGCCTCCGGGGAGGGCGAACAGATACGCAGTATTTT. Translated, it gives CASSLRGGRTDTQYF.

This chain links TRBV6-5 with TRBJ2-7; D is ambiguous. The CDR3 consists of 14 residues. Trimming removed 2 bases from V and 0 bases from J, with 8 bases in between. The germline CDR1 and CDR2 sequences are MNHEY and SVGAGI. The DNA of the CDR3 is TGTGCCAGCAGTTACAGTCGCAGCTCCTACGAGCAGTACTTC. Encoded protein: CASSYSRSSYEQYF.

The chain recombines TRBV12-3 or TRBV12-4 with TRBJ1-1; no clear D. Trimming took off 7 bases at V and 5 bases at J, with 11 bases between the two ends. The CDR3 is 12 residues long. This chain's CDR3 is CASNEHGTEAFF. CDR3 nucleotide sequence: TGTGCCAGCAACGAACACGGGACTGAAGCTTTCTTT.